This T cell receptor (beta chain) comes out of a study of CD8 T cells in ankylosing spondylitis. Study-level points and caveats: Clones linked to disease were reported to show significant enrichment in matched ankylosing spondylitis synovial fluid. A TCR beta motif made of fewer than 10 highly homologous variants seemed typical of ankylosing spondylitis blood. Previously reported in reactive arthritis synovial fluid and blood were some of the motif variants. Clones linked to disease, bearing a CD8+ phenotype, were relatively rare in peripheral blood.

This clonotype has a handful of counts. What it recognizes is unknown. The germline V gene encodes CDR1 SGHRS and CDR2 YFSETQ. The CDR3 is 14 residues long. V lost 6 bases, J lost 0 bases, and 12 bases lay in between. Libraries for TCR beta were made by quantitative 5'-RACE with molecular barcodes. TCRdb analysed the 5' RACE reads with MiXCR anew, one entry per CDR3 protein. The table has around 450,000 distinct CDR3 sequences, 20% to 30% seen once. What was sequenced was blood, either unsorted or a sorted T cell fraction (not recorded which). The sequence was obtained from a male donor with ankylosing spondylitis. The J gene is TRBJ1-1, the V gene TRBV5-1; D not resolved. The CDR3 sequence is CASTPEWVNTEAFF. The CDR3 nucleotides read TGCGCCAGCACGCCCGAGTGGGTGAACACTGAAGCTTTCTTT.